This T cell receptor (beta chain) stems from a study of blood T cell repertoires in COVID-19. Some clones are missing from TCRdb's copy, which holds only in-frame ones; the method was immunoSEQ multiplex PCR. The repertoire includes over 150,000 clones, about 86% of them detected once, and about 7.3% sits in the top ten. Participant-reported clinical history was the basis for cohort assignment. In this sample, this clone turned up once. This CDR3 comprises 14 residues. Germline V gene data show CDR1 as SNHLY and CDR2 as FYNNEI. With V trimmed by 3 bases and J by 4 bases, 5 bases remained unmatched. Sequencing was done on a sample of PBMCs or T cells enriched from blood (not recorded which). This receptor was obtained from a man aged 50 or older who had recovered from COVID-19. The chain has TRBV2 and TRBJ1-1, with 7 bases fitting TRBD1. The CDR3 sequence: CASSDRGGITEAFF. The CDR3 DNA sequence: TGTGCCAGCAGTGATAGAGGGGGCATCACTGAAGCTTTCTTT.